The 22 T cell receptor beta chains in this list originate from one sample, sequenced in a study of CD8 T cells in Susac syndrome. Reverse transcription used about 0.5 to 1 ug RNA and random hexamers. One entry per CDR3 protein results from TCRdb running MiXCR on the immunoSEQ multiplex PCR reads. The sample lists 95,000 to 150,000 distinct CDR3 sequences, around 94% occurring once. The material sequenced was CD8+ T cells from PBMCs. The receptors originated from a human donor with Susac syndrome.

V usage is TRBV5-1 and J usage is TRBJ2-3; TRBD2 matches at 11 bases. The CDR3 is 18 residues long. The ends lost 0 bases at V and 0 bases at J; junction bases unmatched: 6. Germline V gene data show CDR1 as SGHRS and CDR2 as YFSETQ. In nucleotides, the CDR3 is TGCGCCAGCAGCTTGGGTCCTAGCGGGGGGACAAGCACAGATACGCAGTATTTT. Encoded protein: CASSLGPSGGTSTDTQYF.

The chain uses TRBV5-6 and TRBJ2-7; 9 bases are a match to TRBD1. Germline CDR1 is SGHDT and CDR2 is YYEEEE. V was clipped by 2 bases and J by 3 bases; unmatched bases: 6. The CDR3 has 15 amino acids. CDR3 region: CASSFWTGALYEQYF. Here the CDR3 DNA reads TGTGCCAGCAGCTTCTGGACAGGGGCCCTCTACGAGCAGTACTTC.

Turning to this clonotype: Its ends do not fully match the called genes, so a read error is possible. V is TRBV7-7 and J is TRBJ2-7, with a weak D call TRBD1 (5 bases). The germline gives CDR1 SSHAT, CDR2 FNYEAQ (reference sequence). The length of the CDR3 is 15 residues. The CDR3 DNA follows: TGTGCTAGCAGCCCCGGGTCAGGGCCTTCCTACGAGCAGTACTTC. Translation: CASSPGSGPSYEQYF.

The chain couples TRBV14 to TRBJ1-1; perhaps TRBD1 as D (6 bases). Deletions cut 1 base from V and 6 bases from J, with 15 bases between. The CDR3 totals 15 residues. Germline V lookup: CDR1 SGHDN, CDR2 FVKESK. The CDR3 coding sequence is TGTGCCAGCAGCCAAGCCCCACAGGGAAAAGCTGAAGCTTTCTTT. It is translated as CASSQAPQGKAEAFF.

The chain links TRBV6-6 to TRBJ1-1; no definite D call. The length of the CDR3 is 15 residues. V was shortened by 5 bases and J by 0 bases, with 13 bases between the two germline ends. The V gene's germline CDR1 is MNHNY and CDR2 SVGAGI (reference sequence). CDR3 in amino acids: CASSPDQGMNTEAFF. The DNA for the CDR3 is TGTGCCAGCAGTCCAGATCAAGGGATGAACACTGAAGCTTTCTTT.

This clonotype was recorded once. The rearrangement joins TRBV27 to TRBJ1-1; 10 bases match TRBD1. Trimming removed 4 bases from V and 4 bases from J; junction bases left unmatched: 3. The CDR3 consists of 14 residues. In germline, CDR1 is MNHEY, CDR2 SMNVEV (reference sequence). The CDR3 region has the DNA TGTGCCAGCAGTTGGGACAGGGGAGGCACTGAAGCTTTCTTT. Protein product: CASSWDRGGTEAFF.

The chain has TRBV6-5 and TRBJ1-5, with D uncertain. CDR3 length: 13 residues. Trimming pared 2 bases from V and 2 bases from J, leaving 4 bases between. Germline V gene lookup returns CDR1 MNHEY and CDR2 SVGAGI. The CDR3 region is CASSYSRNQPQHF. CDR3 coding DNA: TGTGCCAGCAGTTACAGCCGCAATCAGCCCCAGCATTTT.

The chain employs TRBV29-1 and TRBJ2-2; the D gene is possibly TRBD2 (6 bases). CDR1 SQVTM and CDR2 ANQGSEA come from the germline V gene. This CDR3 region has 16 residues. V dropped 7 bases and J dropped 0 bases, with 18 bases sitting between them. CDR3 nucleotides: TGCAGCGCCGTTTTACGGGGGACCTCGAACACCGGGGAGCTGTTTTTT. It codes for CSAVLRGTSNTGELFF.

The rearrangement links TRBV19 to TRBJ2-3, with 10 bases matching TRBD2. CDR1 and CDR2 from the germline V gene are LNHDA and SQIVND (reference sequence). The CDR3 covers 14 residues. Trimming took 9 bases from V and 4 from J; bases not matched to a gene: 7. In DNA, the CDR3 is TGTGCCAGCTCTAGCGGGGGTCGGGCAGATACGCAGTATTTT. This encodes CASSSGGRADTQYF.

The chain links TRBV7-9 to TRBJ2-7; D gene unclear. This CDR3 has 13 residues. V lost 0 bases and J 3 bases, leaving 6 bases between the germline ends. In germline, CDR1 is SEHNR, CDR2 FQNEAQ (reference sequence). The CDR3 protein is CASSLADLYEQYF. Written as DNA, the CDR3 is TGTGCCAGCAGCTTAGCGGATCTCTACGAGCAGTACTTC.

In this sample, this clonotype turned up once. This chain links TRBV7-9 with TRBJ2-1, with TRBD2 matching 8 bases. V shed 5 bases and J 8 bases; nucleotides not matched to a gene: 11. This CDR3 region has 15 residues. Germline loops: CDR1 SEHNR, CDR2 FQNEAQ (reference sequence). The CDR3 loop reads CASSRDGGVWDEQFF. The CDR3, as DNA: TGTGCCAGCAGCCGCGACGGGGGGGTTTGGGATGAGCAGTTCTTC.

The CDR3 spells CSVGEGRTYEQYF. The CDR3 DNA reads TGCAGCGTTGGGGAAGGAAGGACCTACGAGCAGTACTTC. This chain joins TRBV29-1 and TRBJ2-7; the D is unclear. The CDR3 is made up of 13 amino acids. V was clipped by 4 bases and J by 2 bases, with 12 bases between them. Germline CDR1 and CDR2: SQVTM and ANQGSEA.

The chain joins TRBV4-2 to TRBJ2-1, with TRBD2 matching over 7 bases. The CDR3 is made up of 16 amino acids. J was trimmed by 3 bases and V by 4 bases; bases with no gene match: 9. Germline CDR1 reads LGHNA; CDR2 reads YNFKEQ. CDR3 residues: CASSPMPSGDYNEQFF. CDR3 DNA sequence: TGTGCCAGCAGCCCTATGCCCAGCGGGGACTACAATGAGCAGTTCTTC.

The chain carries TRBV4-2 and TRBJ1-2, with D uncertain. Trimming removed 0 bases at V and 0 bases at J, with 5 bases between. CDR3 length equals 14 residues. Germline values: CDR1 LGHNA, CDR2 YNFKEQ. CDR3 sequence reads: CASSQEQANYGYTF. CDR3 nucleotides: TGTGCCAGCAGCCAAGAGCAGGCTAACTATGGCTACACCTTC.

The CDR3 DNA reads TGTGCCAGCAGCGATGGGACACCAGCGGAGACCCAGTACTTC. Protein product: CASSDGTPAETQYF. The V and J genes are TRBV9 and TRBJ2-5, with D possibly being TRBD1 (6 bases). This CDR3 contains 14 residues. The germline CDR1 and CDR2 sequences are SGDLS and YYNGEE. Deletions cut 3 bases from V and 5 bases from J, with 14 bases between.

CDR3 bases: TGCAGTGCTAGACCGACAGGGGGTCCTAATCCGGTCTACGAGCAGTACTTC. Residues: CSARPTGGPNPVYEQYF. V usage is TRBV20-1 and J usage is TRBJ2-7, with 9 bases identical to TRBD1. V shed 2 bases and J 3 bases; nucleotides not matched to a gene: 14. The V gene's germline CDR1 is DFQATT and CDR2 SNEGSKA (reference sequence). The CDR3 has 17 residues.

The V call is TRBV6-2 or TRBV6-3, the J call TRBJ1-1, with D unclear. The CDR3 totals 9 residues. V dropped 8 bases and J dropped 7 bases, with 5 bases sitting between them. The germline V gene encodes CDR1 MNHEY and CDR2 SVGEGT. Here the CDR3 DNA reads TGTGCCAGCGGTGTTGAAGCTTTCTTT. It specifies CASGVEAFF.

The chain uses TRBV3-1 and TRBJ2-7; TRBD1 is a possible D gene (5 bases). Deletions cut 0 bases from V and 1 base from J, with 13 bases between. The V gene's germline CDR1 is LGHDT and CDR2 YNNKEL (reference sequence). CDR3 length: 16 amino acids. Here the CDR3 DNA reads TGTGCCAGCAGCCAAGATTGGACATTTTCTTCCTACGAGCAGTACTTC. It encodes CASSQDWTFSSYEQYF.

The gene calls are TRBV20-1 and TRBJ2-4; D is ambiguous. The CDR3 spans 15 residues. CDR1 is DFQATT and CDR2 is SNEGSKA in the germline V gene (reference sequence). Trimming removed 0 bases at V and 8 bases at J, with 17 bases between. The CDR3 here is CSARDRSLNEDIQYF. CDR3 in DNA: TGCAGTGCTAGAGATAGGAGTCTCAACGAAGACATTCAGTACTTC.

The genes are TRBV5-1 and TRBJ1-1, with D maybe TRBD1 (6 bases). V lost 3 bases, J lost 6 bases, and 12 bases lay in between. Germline CDR1 SGHRS, CDR2 YFSETQ. CDR3 length: 13 amino acids. CDR3 sequence reads: CASSSQGFSEAFF. The CDR3 region has the DNA TGCGCCAGCAGCTCACAGGGATTTTCTGAAGCTTTCTTT.

The chain combines TRBV27 with TRBJ1-1; tentatively, D is TRBD1 (5 bases). Germline-derived CDR1 and CDR2 are MNHEY and SMNVEV (reference sequence). The germline V and J ends were trimmed by 2 bases and 9 bases, with 13 bases remaining between them. CDR3 length: 13 amino acids. The chain's CDR3 is CASSLEGYTKAFF. DNA of the CDR3: TGTGCCAGCAGTTTAGAGGGGTACACAAAAGCTTTCTTT.

J is TRBJ1-5 and V is TRBV19; tentative D call: TRBD1 (6 bases). The V end lost 3 bases, the J end lost 0 bases, and 12 bases lay between the germline ends. The CDR3 is 16 amino acids. Germline V gene sequence: CDR1 LNHDA, CDR2 SQIVND (reference sequence). CDR3: CASSIGTIYSNQPQHF. The CDR3 nucleotides are TGTGCCAGTAGTATCGGGACAATCTATAGCAATCAGCCCCAGCATTTT.